A selection of T cell receptor beta chains follows, all from one sample in a study of blood T cell repertoires in COVID-19. Only in-frame clones appear in the TCRdb table, and some are missing; sequencing was by immunoSEQ multiplex PCR. The sample contains 150,000 to 180,000 clones, approximately 85% of which appear only once. The sequenced material came from peripheral blood. The receptors come from a man in his sixties with COVID-19, enrolled during active disease. The CDR3 runs from the conserved cysteine through the conserved F or W. The order of the fields is clone size, D gene, J gene, V gene, CDR3 DNA, CDR3 protein. A D gene is named only where the DNA matches it firmly. Some rows have no size entry. The others give once, few or many, or a class for an expanded clone.

abundance: NA
d_gene: TRBD1
j_gene: TRBJ1-4
v_gene: TRBV3-1/TRBV3-2
CDR3nt: TGTGCCAGCAGCCCCCGGACAGGGGCAACTAATGAAAAACTGTTTTTT
CDR3aa: CASSPRTGATNEKLFF

abundance: NA
d_gene: NA
j_gene: TRBJ2-3
v_gene: TRBV11-2
CDR3nt: TGTGCCAGCAGCTTAGATACGACAGTAGATACGCAGTATTTT
CDR3aa: CASSLDTTVDTQYF

abundance: NA
d_gene: NA
j_gene: TRBJ1-5
v_gene: TRBV6-5
CDR3nt: TGTGCCAGCATTAGAGACGGAGTCAATCAGCCCCAGCATTTT
CDR3aa: CASIRDGVNQPQHF

abundance: NA
d_gene: TRBD1
j_gene: TRBJ1-5
v_gene: TRBV6-5
CDR3nt: TGTGCCAGCGGCCCGGACAGGGCTCGGAATCAGCCCCAGCATTTT
CDR3aa: CASGPDRARNQPQHF

abundance: NA
d_gene: TRBD2
j_gene: TRBJ2-2
v_gene: TRBV5-4
CDR3nt: TGTGCCAGCAGCTCCGGTAGCGGGAGGTTGTCCGGGGAGCTGTTTTTT
CDR3aa: CASSSGSGRLSGELFF

abundance: NA
d_gene: TRBD1
j_gene: TRBJ1-5
v_gene: TRBV29-1
CDR3nt: TGCAGCGTTGCAGGGGGCGGTAATCAGCCCCAGCATTTT
CDR3aa: CSVAGGGNQPQHF

abundance: NA
d_gene: TRBD1
j_gene: TRBJ2-1
v_gene: TRBV30
CDR3nt: TGTGCCTGGACCGCCGCGGGACAGGGGAACAATGAGCAGTTCTTC
CDR3aa: CAWTAAGQGNNEQFF

abundance: NA
d_gene: TRBD1
j_gene: TRBJ1-1
v_gene: TRBV18
CDR3nt: TGTGCCAGCTCACCAAACAGGGGGAGGGTTACTGAAGCTTTCTTT
CDR3aa: CASSPNRGRVTEAFF

abundance: NA
d_gene: NA
j_gene: TRBJ2-2
v_gene: TRBV13
CDR3nt: TGTGCCAGCAGCTACAAATATACCGGGGAGCTGTTTTTT
CDR3aa: CASSYKYTGELFF

abundance: NA
d_gene: TRBD1
j_gene: TRBJ1-5
v_gene: TRBV2
CDR3nt: TGTGCCGGGACAGGGACATTGGGTCAGCCCCAGCATTTT
CDR3aa: CAGTGTLGQPQHF

abundance: NA
d_gene: TRBD2
j_gene: TRBJ2-5
v_gene: TRBV7-3
CDR3nt: TGTGCCAGCAGCTCCAGCGGGACTAGCGGACAAGAGACCCAGTACTTC
CDR3aa: CASSSSGTSGQETQYF

abundance: NA
d_gene: TRBD2
j_gene: TRBJ2-2
v_gene: TRBV30
CDR3nt: TGTGCCTTAACCTACCGGATGGGGGGGTGGACCGGGGAGCTGTTTTTT
CDR3aa: CALTYRMGGWTGELFF

abundance: NA
d_gene: NA
j_gene: TRBJ1-2
v_gene: TRBV19
CDR3nt: TGTGCCAGTAGTATCGCGGACGGACTTAACTATGGCTACACCTTC
CDR3aa: CASSIADGLNYGYTF

abundance: NA
d_gene: NA
j_gene: TRBJ1-2
v_gene: TRBV18
CDR3nt: TGTGCCAGCTCACCACTCATAACAGAAACCTATGGCTACACCTTC
CDR3aa: CASSPLITETYGYTF

abundance: few
d_gene: NA
j_gene: TRBJ1-1
v_gene: TRBV6-6
CDR3nt: TGTGCCAGCAGTTACACTCTCCAGGGAAGGACTGAAGCTTTCTTT
CDR3aa: CASSYTLQGRTEAFF

abundance: NA
d_gene: NA
j_gene: TRBJ1-1
v_gene: TRBV14
CDR3nt: TGTGCCAGCAGCCTTACTCCCGGGGGGTCTGAAGCTTTCTTT
CDR3aa: CASSLTPGGSEAFF

abundance: NA
d_gene: NA
j_gene: TRBJ1-5
v_gene: TRBV19
CDR3nt: TGTGCCAGTAGTATTCAGGGGTTGGGTCAGCCCCAGCATTTT
CDR3aa: CASSIQGLGQPQHF

abundance: NA
d_gene: NA
j_gene: TRBJ1-5
v_gene: TRBV16
CDR3nt: TGTGCCAGCAGCCGGTCAGGGGAAAGTGGCAATCAGCCCCAGCATTTT
CDR3aa: CASSRSGESGNQPQHF

abundance: NA
d_gene: NA
j_gene: TRBJ1-2
v_gene: TRBV3-1/TRBV3-2
CDR3nt: TGTGCCAGCAGCCACGCAGGGTCGAACTATGGCTACACCTTC
CDR3aa: CASSHAGSNYGYTF

abundance: NA
d_gene: NA
j_gene: TRBJ1-2
v_gene: TRBV25-1
CDR3nt: TGTGCCAGCAGTGATTCATATCAGGAAGGCTACACCTTC
CDR3aa: CASSDSYQEGYTF

abundance: NA
d_gene: NA
j_gene: TRBJ2-1
v_gene: TRBV28
CDR3nt: TGTGCCAGCAGTCCATCGACAGGTTTTGGGTTCTTC
CDR3aa: CASSPSTGFGFF

abundance: NA
d_gene: NA
j_gene: TRBJ1-1
v_gene: TRBV7-2
CDR3nt: TGTGCCAGCAGCTTAGGGCGGCTGAACACTGAAGCTTTCTTT
CDR3aa: CASSLGRLNTEAFF

abundance: NA
d_gene: NA
j_gene: TRBJ2-7
v_gene: TRBV5-6
CDR3nt: TGTGCCAGCAGCTTGCTGGGCTCCAACTCCTACGAGCAGTACTTC
CDR3aa: CASSLLGSNSYEQYF

abundance: NA
d_gene: NA
j_gene: TRBJ2-7
v_gene: TRBV11-2
CDR3nt: TGTGCCAGCAGCTTATATTCCAGCGCCTCCTACGAGCAGTACTTC
CDR3aa: CASSLYSSASYEQYF

abundance: NA
d_gene: NA
j_gene: TRBJ1-2
v_gene: TRBV5-6
CDR3nt: TGTGCCAGCAGCTCGGTGGCTGGAGTTCGCTATGGCTACACCTTC
CDR3aa: CASSSVAGVRYGYTF

abundance: NA
d_gene: TRBD1
j_gene: TRBJ2-5
v_gene: TRBV14
CDR3nt: TGTGCCAGCAGTTATAACAGGGGATGGGCTCAAGAGACCCAGTACTTC
CDR3aa: CASSYNRGWAQETQYF

abundance: NA
d_gene: NA
j_gene: TRBJ2-2
v_gene: TRBV10-3
CDR3nt: TGTGCCATCAGTAATGGGCAGGCCGGGGAGCTGTTTTTT
CDR3aa: CAISNGQAGELFF

abundance: once
d_gene: NA
j_gene: TRBJ1-1
v_gene: TRBV27
CDR3nt: TGTGCCAGCAGATCCACCGTGACAGTGAACACTGAAGCTTTCTTT
CDR3aa: CASRSTVTVNTEAFF

abundance: few
d_gene: TRBD1
j_gene: TRBJ2-1
v_gene: TRBV7-2
CDR3nt: TGTGCCAGCAGCCAAGCCGCGTTAGGGGGCTACTACAATGAGCAGTTCTTC
CDR3aa: CASSQAALGGYYNEQFF

abundance: NA
d_gene: TRBD1
j_gene: TRBJ1-2
v_gene: TRBV5-1
CDR3nt: TGCGCCAGCAGCTTGGGTCAGGGGGCTCTCGGCTACACCTTC
CDR3aa: CASSLGQGALGYTF

abundance: NA
d_gene: NA
j_gene: TRBJ1-5
v_gene: TRBV6-1
CDR3nt: TGTGCCAGCAGTGAATCACACGTCAGCAATCAGCCCCAGCATTTT
CDR3aa: CASSESHVSNQPQHF

abundance: few
d_gene: NA
j_gene: TRBJ2-7
v_gene: TRBV9
CDR3nt: TGTGCCAGCAGCGTAGTTGCACAGACCTACGAGCAGTACTTC
CDR3aa: CASSVVAQTYEQYF

abundance: few
d_gene: TRBD1
j_gene: TRBJ2-2
v_gene: TRBV11-2
CDR3nt: TGTGCCAGCAGCCCCCAGGGGGTGGGGAACGGGGAGCTGTTTTTT
CDR3aa: CASSPQGVGNGELFF

abundance: NA
d_gene: TRBD2
j_gene: TRBJ2-1
v_gene: TRBV9
CDR3nt: TGTGCCAGCAGCGTATTGGGACTAGAAGTATACAATGAGCAGTTCTTC
CDR3aa: CASSVLGLEVYNEQFF

abundance: NA
d_gene: NA
j_gene: TRBJ2-7
v_gene: TRBV6-5
CDR3nt: TGTGCCAGCAGTTTGGGACTCCCTCCCTACGAGCAGTACTTC
CDR3aa: CASSLGLPPYEQYF

abundance: NA
d_gene: NA
j_gene: TRBJ2-7
v_gene: TRBV18
CDR3nt: TGTGCCAGCTCATCTCGGACTGCCTTTGGGGCCTACGAGCAGTACTTC
CDR3aa: CASSSRTAFGAYEQYF

abundance: NA
d_gene: NA
j_gene: TRBJ1-3
v_gene: TRBV14
CDR3nt: TGTGCCAGCAGATCCGGGACACCTTGGGGATCTGGAAACACCATATATTTT
CDR3aa: CASRSGTPWGSGNTIYF

abundance: NA
d_gene: TRBD2
j_gene: TRBJ2-7
v_gene: TRBV3-1/TRBV3-2
CDR3nt: TGTGCCAGCAGCCAGATGGGGGGAGGGGACGAGCAGTACTTC
CDR3aa: CASSQMGGGDEQYF

abundance: NA
d_gene: NA
j_gene: TRBJ1-6
v_gene: TRBV7-9
CDR3nt: TGTGCCAGCAGCCGTGGGGACTGGAATTCACCCCTCCACTTT
CDR3aa: CASSRGDWNSPLHF

abundance: NA
d_gene: NA
j_gene: TRBJ1-1
v_gene: TRBV28
CDR3nt: TGTGCCAGCAGGGTCGGGGGTGGATCTCAGCGGGCTTTCTTT
CDR3aa: CASRVGGGSQRAFF

abundance: NA
d_gene: NA
j_gene: TRBJ2-3
v_gene: TRBV6-5
CDR3nt: TGTGCCGCTTGCGAGGGTGTCGATTTCACAGATACGCAGTATTTT
CDR3aa: CAACEGVDFTDTQYF

abundance: NA
d_gene: TRBD1
j_gene: TRBJ1-6
v_gene: TRBV9
CDR3nt: TGTGCCAGCAGCACACCTCAGGGGGCGAGTTCACCCCTCCACTTT
CDR3aa: CASSTPQGASSPLHF

abundance: few
d_gene: NA
j_gene: TRBJ1-2
v_gene: TRBV18
CDR3nt: TGTGCCAGCTCACCTTATGCCCTAACAGGCCTCTATGGCTACACCTTC
CDR3aa: CASSPYALTGLYGYTF

abundance: NA
d_gene: TRBD2
j_gene: TRBJ2-5
v_gene: TRBV9
CDR3nt: TGTGCCAGCAGCATTGGACTAGCGGGGAACCAAGAGACCCAGTACTTC
CDR3aa: CASSIGLAGNQETQYF

abundance: few
d_gene: NA
j_gene: TRBJ1-3
v_gene: TRBV27
CDR3nt: TGTGCCAGCAGTTCCGTCTCTGAGGCCTCTGGAAACACCATATATTTT
CDR3aa: CASSSVSEASGNTIYF

abundance: NA
d_gene: NA
j_gene: TRBJ2-5
v_gene: TRBV27
CDR3nt: TGTGCCAGCAGTTTATTTTCTGCTGGTGGCGGGGAGACCCAGTACTTC
CDR3aa: CASSLFSAGGGETQYF

abundance: NA
d_gene: NA
j_gene: TRBJ1-5
v_gene: TRBV23-1
CDR3nt: TGCGCCAGCATAGAGCTTTCGGGTCAGCCCCAGCATTTT
CDR3aa: CASIELSGQPQHF

abundance: NA
d_gene: NA
j_gene: TRBJ1-3
v_gene: TRBV19
CDR3nt: TGTGCCAGTAGCCAAATCTCGGGGGGCTCTGGAAACACCATATATTTT
CDR3aa: CASSQISGGSGNTIYF

abundance: NA
d_gene: TRBD1
j_gene: TRBJ2-5
v_gene: TRBV5-5
CDR3nt: TGTGCCAGCAGCTCTCAGGGGGAAGAGACCCAGTACTTC
CDR3aa: CASSSQGEETQYF

abundance: NA
d_gene: NA
j_gene: TRBJ2-7
v_gene: TRBV6-2/TRBV6-3
CDR3nt: TGTGCCAGCAGCCCCCAGGGGAGAGGCTCCTACGAGCAGTACTTC
CDR3aa: CASSPQGRGSYEQYF

abundance: NA
d_gene: TRBD2
j_gene: TRBJ2-3
v_gene: TRBV4-2
CDR3nt: TGTGCCAGCAGCCAAGATCTGCGGGGGGTCACAGATACGCAGTATTTT
CDR3aa: CASSQDLRGVTDTQYF

abundance: once
d_gene: NA
j_gene: TRBJ2-3
v_gene: TRBV11-2
CDR3nt: TGTGCCAGCAGCCTTAGAGCTCACGAGAACACAGATACGCAGTATTTT
CDR3aa: CASSLRAHENTDTQYF

abundance: NA
d_gene: NA
j_gene: TRBJ1-1
v_gene: TRBV28
CDR3nt: TGTGCCAGCAGTATTATGGGACACATGAACACTGAAGCTTTCTTT
CDR3aa: CASSIMGHMNTEAFF

abundance: NA
d_gene: NA
j_gene: TRBJ2-3
v_gene: TRBV19
CDR3nt: TGTGCCAGTAAGATGCCAGCGGTAGATACGCAGTATTTT
CDR3aa: CASKMPAVDTQYF